This T cell receptor (beta chain) was captured in a study of long-term antiretroviral therapy in people with HIV. Study-wide results and caveats: In HIV, the repertoires covered a tighter span of CDR3 lengths than in controls.

On this clone itself: Antigen: not known.

Trimming shortened V by 0 bases and J by 6 bases, and 14 bases separated the two germline ends. The CDR3 contains 16 residues. Looked up from germline, CDR1 is SGHDN and CDR2 is FVKESK. The libraries were made with immunoSEQ v3.0 at survey level. Repertoires were generated with immunoSEQ multiplex PCR, while TCRdb's copy carries only in-frame clones and drops some. This table has under 20,000 clones, 75% to 90% appearing once. This sequence joins TRBV14 and TRBJ2-2; either TRBD1 or TRBD2 may fit D (6 bases each). Specimen: unsorted PBMCs, collected 0.2 years after starting antiretroviral therapy. The receptor's source is a woman in her 40s with HIV. The CDR3 nucleotides read TGTGCCAGCAGCCAAGATGGACAGCGGAGGGCCGGGGAGCTGTTTTTT. Translated: CASSQDGQRRAGELFF.